This passage covers 26 T cell receptor beta chains from one sample sequenced in a study of T cell responses to AZD1222 COVID-19 vaccine. Assay: immunoSEQ multiplex PCR; the TCRdb copy retains only in-frame clones and omits some. The sample records 150,000 to 200,000 clones, around 94% being singletons. The sequencing here drew on peripheral blood, taken 28 days after the second AZD1222 dose. These receptors were collected from an adult who received the AZD1222 COVID-19 vaccine.

The rearrangement links TRBV11-2 to TRBJ2-5, with 8 bases that match TRBD2. The CDR3 sequence is 16 residues long. Germline trimming cut 5 bases from V and 5 bases from J; bases unmatched to any gene: 13. Germline V lookup: CDR1 SGHAT, CDR2 FQNNGV. CDR3 bases: TGTGCCAGCAGCAAACCTCTGGCGGGAGGTGGGGAGACCCAGTACTTC. This codes for CASSKPLAGGGETQYF. The full variable domain, rest sourced from reference TRBV11-2 and TRBJ2-5, is EAGVAQSPRYKIIEKRQSVAFWCNPISGHATLYWYQQILGQGPKLLIQFQNNGVVDDSQLPKDRFSAERLKGVDSTLKIQPAKLEDSAVYLCASSKPLAGGGETQYFGPGTRLLVL.

The chain recombines TRBV2 with TRBJ1-5; TRBD1 agrees at 7 bases. Germline V CDR1 and CDR2: SNHLY, FYNNEI. The length of the CDR3 is 14 residues. J gave up 4 bases and V 4 bases, and 4 bases lay outside the gene matches. CDR3: CASSGGQPNQPQHF. The DNA for the CDR3 is TGTGCCAGCAGTGGGGGACAGCCTAATCAGCCCCAGCATTTT.

CDR3 DNA sequence: TGTGCCACCACAACTTCTGGGTACACTGAAGCTTTCTTT. This encodes CATTTSGYTEAFF. V and J are TRBV28 and TRBJ1-1; D gene ambiguous. Trimming cost V 10 bases and J 3 bases, with 15 bases left between them. Germline values: CDR1 MDHEN, CDR2 SYDVKM. CDR3 length: 13 residues.

The CDR3 DNA is TGTGCCAGCAGTCCCCGGGACAGGCTGCTTGTAGCCCAGCATTTT. Its protein is CASSPRDRLLVAQHF. J is TRBJ1-5 and V is TRBV27; 8 bases are shared with TRBD1. The germline V gene has CDR1 MNHEY and CDR2 SMNVEV (reference sequence). V dropped 5 bases and J dropped 11; count of bases not matched to a gene: 14. This CDR3 has 15 residues.

This chain connects TRBV5-6 to TRBJ2-1; no reliable D call. The CDR3 has 15 amino acids. Germline V gives CDR1 SGHDT, CDR2 YYEEEE. The V end was cut by 0 bases, the J end by 0 bases, with 7 bases between. CDR3 sequence (DNA): TGTGCCAGCAGCTTGGGAGGCCTCTCCTACAATGAGCAGTTCTTC. This gives the protein CASSLGGLSYNEQFF.

This chain uses TRBV9 with TRBJ1-1; D uncertain. The CDR3 is 13 residues long. Trimming took off 4 bases at V and 1 base at J, with 8 bases between the two ends. CDR1 SGDLS and CDR2 YYNGEE come from the germline V gene. In DNA form, the CDR3 reads TGTGCCAGCAGCCCGAGACCGAACACTGAAGCTTTCTTT. It translates to CASSPRPNTEAFF.

V usage is TRBV20-1 and J usage is TRBJ2-1; 7 positions match TRBD2. Looked up from germline, CDR1 is DFQATT and CDR2 is SNEGSKA (reference sequence). The CDR3 spans 10 residues. Trimming took 5 bases from V and 9 from J; bases not matched to a gene: 1. The CDR3 coding sequence is TGCAGTGCTGGGGGGGTTGAGCAGTTCTTC. It encodes CSAGGVEQFF.

This clone was seen just once. V is TRBV5-1 and J is TRBJ1-1; 7 bases are shared with TRBD1. CDR1 and CDR2 (germline): SGHRS, YFSETQ. CDR3 size: 14 residues. With V trimmed by 1 base and J by 5 bases, 5 bases remained unmatched. Here the CDR3 DNA reads TGCGCCAGCAGCTTGTTGCAGGGGGGAACTGAAGCTTTCTTT. Translated, it gives CASSLLQGGTEAFF. The variable domain in full, completed from reference TRBV5-1 and TRBJ1-1, reads KAGVTQTPRYLIKTRGQQVTLSCSPISGHRSVSWYQQTPGQGLQFLFEYFSETQRNKGNFPGRFSGRQFSNSRSEMNVSTLELGDSALYLCASSLLQGGTEAFFGQGTRLTVV.

This clone has only one observation. This chain joins TRBV27 and TRBJ1-2; TRBD1 is a possible D gene (6 bases). Trimming took off 5 bases at V and 7 bases at J, with 17 bases between the two ends. Germline V lookup: CDR1 MNHEY, CDR2 SMNVEV (reference sequence). The CDR3 runs to 14 residues. The CDR3 loop reads CASSLLPGQSGYTF. The CDR3 coding sequence is TGTGCCAGCAGTCTCCTCCCGGGACAAAGTGGCTACACCTTC.

J is TRBJ2-2 and V is TRBV19; TRBD1 might be the D (6 bases). The CDR3 loop spans 19 amino acids. Trimming shortened V by 5 bases and J by 13 bases, and 35 bases separated the two germline ends. The germline V gene has CDR1 LNHDA and CDR2 SQIVND (reference sequence). The CDR3 DNA sequence: TGTGCCAGTAGTCCCTTGGCCGACCGCCACGGGACACCCCCCCGTTTGCTGTTTTTT. Translating gives CASSPLADRHGTPPRLLFF.

This chain uses TRBV30 with TRBJ2-2, with no clear D. The germline V gene encodes CDR1 GTSNPN and CDR2 SVGIG (reference sequence). This CDR3 spans 12 amino acids. V was shortened by 0 bases and J by 6 bases, with 5 bases between the two germline ends. CDR3 sequence (DNA): TGTGCCTGGAGTGTTGACTCCGGGGAGCTGTTTTTT. It translates to CAWSVDSGELFF.

This chain uses TRBV12-3 or TRBV12-4 with TRBJ1-2; the D is unclear. The CDR3 length is 13 residues. Trimming shortened V by 6 bases and J by 7 bases, and 15 bases separated the two germline ends. The DNA of the CDR3 is TGTGCCAGCAGCAAAACCGGTTCTAGTGGCTACACCTTC. It codes for CASSKTGSSGYTF.

In this sample, this clone turned up once. The gene calls are TRBV28 and TRBJ2-1; TRBD2 matches at 12 bases. The CDR3 is 20 residues long. Losses at the gene ends were 4 bases for V and 9 bases for J; bases not matched to a gene: 22. Germline V gene data show CDR1 as MDHEN and CDR2 as SYDVKM. The CDR3 here is CASSYPPRLAGGPGGSEQFF. CDR3 in DNA: TGTGCCAGCAGTTACCCCCCTCGGCTAGCGGGAGGGCCGGGGGGGAGTGAGCAGTTCTTC.

The chain combines TRBV3-1 (or the pseudogene TRBV3-2) with TRBJ1-2; D possibly corresponds to TRBD1 (6 bases). There are 14 residues in the CDR3. Germline values: CDR1 LGHDT, CDR2 YNNKEL (reference sequence). Deletions cut 3 bases from V and 8 bases from J, with 16 bases between. CDR3 region: CASSHLTGSVGYTF. CDR3 nucleotide sequence: TGTGCCAGCAGCCACCTCACAGGGAGTGTAGGCTACACCTTC.

This rearrangement joins TRBV7-9 to TRBJ1-6; perhaps TRBD1 as D (5 bases). Germline V gene sequence: CDR1 SEHNR, CDR2 FQNEAQ (reference sequence). The ends were cut back, 5 bases at V and 7 bases at J, with 12 bases in the middle. The CDR3 runs to 14 residues. This CDR3 is CASSHDSKNSPLHF. The CDR3, as DNA: TGTGCCAGCAGCCATGACAGCAAGAATTCACCCCTCCACTTT.

The V and J genes are TRBV19 and TRBJ1-1; 7 positions agree with TRBD1. V lost 0 bases and J lost 7; bases outside the gene matches: 14. The CDR3 runs to 17 residues. From germline, CDR1 is LNHDA and CDR2 SQIVND (reference sequence). CDR3 DNA: TGTGCCAGTAGTATAGATCCTAGTGAACAGGGGAGAGTTGAAGCTTTCTTT. It specifies CASSIDPSEQGRVEAFF.

The chain joins TRBV7-9 to TRBJ1-1, with TRBD1 as a possible D gene (5 bases). From germline, CDR1 is SEHNR and CDR2 FQNEAQ (reference sequence). The CDR3 covers 14 residues. Trimming took 5 bases from V and 3 from J, leaving 13 bases between them. The CDR3 protein is CASSQGNGHTEAFF. The DNA for the CDR3 is TGTGCCAGCAGCCAGGGTAATGGTCACACTGAAGCTTTCTTT.

The chain combines TRBV6-5 with TRBJ1-1; D is perhaps TRBD1 (6 bases). Germline assignment: CDR1 MNHEY and CDR2 SVGAGI. The CDR3 has 15 amino acids. Trimming stripped 3 bases from V and 3 bases from J, with 14 bases between. CDR3 sequence (DNA): TGTGCCAGCAGTTATTCCAACAGGGAGGACACTGAAGCTTTCTTT. It is translated as CASSYSNREDTEAFF.

V gene TRBV2 combines with J gene TRBJ2-7; tentative D call: TRBD1 (8 bases). The V end was cut by 3 bases, the J end by 4 bases, with 13 bases between. Germline V CDR1 and CDR2: SNHLY, FYNNEI. This CDR3 has 14 amino acids. The CDR3 loop is CASSDYRGGYEQYF. The CDR3 DNA follows: TGTGCCAGCAGTGATTACAGGGGGGGTTACGAGCAGTACTTC.

The chain combines TRBV24-1 with TRBJ2-7; a weak D match, TRBD1 (5 bases). Germline V gene sequence: CDR1 KGHDR, CDR2 SFDVKD. The CDR3 totals 15 residues. V was trimmed by 3 bases and J by 3 bases, leaving 14 bases between them. The CDR3 DNA reads as TGTGCCACCAGTGATCCGAAAAAGGGGTTCTACGAGCAGTACTTC. It specifies CATSDPKKGFYEQYF.

The genes are TRBV4-2 and TRBJ1-3; D may be TRBD1 (6 bases). This CDR3 is built from 18 residues. The V end was cut by 1 base, the J end by 0 bases, with 16 bases between. Per germline, CDR1 LGHNA and CDR2 YNFKEQ. CDR3 protein: CASSQGILQGYSGNTIYF. The DNA for the CDR3 is TGTGCCAGCAGCCAAGGGATTTTACAGGGATACTCTGGAAACACCATATATTTT.

V usage is TRBV7-2 and J usage is TRBJ1-1, with D hard to call. Looked up from germline, CDR1 is SGHTA and CDR2 is FQGNSA. V was clipped by 2 bases and J by 3 bases, with 13 bases between them. The CDR3 contains 15 residues. The CDR3: CASSLFRSGDTEAFF. CDR3 DNA sequence: TGTGCCAGCAGCTTATTTCGATCTGGGGACACTGAAGCTTTCTTT.

V gene TRBV4-1 combines with J gene TRBJ2-5, with a tentative D call TRBD2 (6 bases). Germline V gene data show CDR1 as MGHRA and CDR2 as YSYEKL. The CDR3 is 14 residues long. V lost 4 bases and J lost 2, with 11 bases in between. CDR3 DNA sequence: TGCGCCAGCAGCCGAGTAGCGGCTCAAGAGACCCAGTACTTC. It specifies CASSRVAAQETQYF.

The chain employs TRBV2 and TRBJ1-6; the D gene is possibly TRBD1 (5 bases). The CDR3 is made up of 14 amino acids. With 4 bases removed from V and 9 bases from J, the gap between germline ends came to 13 bases. From germline, CDR1 is SNHLY and CDR2 FYNNEI. Here the CDR3 reads CASSATELGSPLHF. In nucleotides, the CDR3 is TGTGCCAGCAGTGCGACAGAGTTAGGTTCACCCCTCCACTTT.

The rearrangement links TRBV2 to TRBJ1-1; a weak D match, TRBD1 (5 bases). This CDR3 has 14 amino acids. Trimming removed 6 bases from V and 4 bases from J, with 15 bases in between. CDR1 is SNHLY and CDR2 is FYNNEI in the germline V gene. The CDR3 bases are TGTGCCAGCAGGACCGATGGGGGAGCCACTGAAGCTTTCTTT. This translates into CASRTDGGATEAFF.

The table lists this clone with a count of one. CDR3 sequence (DNA): TGCAGCGTTGGAAGCCAGGTCTTTTACGAGCAGTACTTC. As protein: CSVGSQVFYEQYF. J is TRBJ2-7 and V is TRBV29-1; D unresolved. The V gene's germline CDR1 is SQVTM and CDR2 ANQGSEA. Trimming removed 4 bases at V and 4 bases at J, with 14 bases between. CDR3 length: 13 residues.